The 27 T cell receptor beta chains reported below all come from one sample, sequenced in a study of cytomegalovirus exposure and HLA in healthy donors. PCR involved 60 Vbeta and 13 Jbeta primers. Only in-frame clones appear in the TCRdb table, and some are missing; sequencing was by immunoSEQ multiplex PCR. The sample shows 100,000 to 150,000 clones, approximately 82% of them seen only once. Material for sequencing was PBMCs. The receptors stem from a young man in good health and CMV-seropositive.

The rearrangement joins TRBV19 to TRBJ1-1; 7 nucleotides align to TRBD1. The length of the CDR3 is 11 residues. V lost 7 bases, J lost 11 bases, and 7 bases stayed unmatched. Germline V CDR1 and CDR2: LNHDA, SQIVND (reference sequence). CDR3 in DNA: TGTGCCAGTAACCAAGACAGGGAGGCTTTCTTT. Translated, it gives CASNQDREAFF.

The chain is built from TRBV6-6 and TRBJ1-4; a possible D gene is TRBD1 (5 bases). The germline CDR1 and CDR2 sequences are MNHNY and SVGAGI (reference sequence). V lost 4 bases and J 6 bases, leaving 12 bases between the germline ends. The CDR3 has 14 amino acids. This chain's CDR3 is CASSSGLRDEKLFF. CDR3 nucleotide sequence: TGTGCCAGCAGTTCAGGGTTGCGTGATGAAAAACTGTTTTTT.

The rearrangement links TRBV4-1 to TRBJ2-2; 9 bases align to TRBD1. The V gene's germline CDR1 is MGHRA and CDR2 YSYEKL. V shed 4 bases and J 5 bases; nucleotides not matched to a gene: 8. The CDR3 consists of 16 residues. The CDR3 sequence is CASSRSEGTGTGELFF. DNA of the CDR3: TGCGCCAGCAGCCGCTCAGAGGGGACAGGGACCGGGGAGCTGTTTTTT.

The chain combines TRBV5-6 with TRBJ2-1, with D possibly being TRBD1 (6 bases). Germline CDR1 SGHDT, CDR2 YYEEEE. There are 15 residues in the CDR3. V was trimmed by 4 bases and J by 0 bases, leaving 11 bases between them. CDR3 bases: TGTGCCAGCAGCCACTGGACAGACTCCTACAATGAGCAGTTCTTC. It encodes CASSHWTDSYNEQFF.

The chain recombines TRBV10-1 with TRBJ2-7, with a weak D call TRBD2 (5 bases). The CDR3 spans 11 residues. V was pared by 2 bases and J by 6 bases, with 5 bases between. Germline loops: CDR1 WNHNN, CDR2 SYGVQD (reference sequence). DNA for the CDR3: TGCGCCAGCAGTGAGGGGAGCGAGCAGTACTTC. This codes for CASSEGSEQYF.

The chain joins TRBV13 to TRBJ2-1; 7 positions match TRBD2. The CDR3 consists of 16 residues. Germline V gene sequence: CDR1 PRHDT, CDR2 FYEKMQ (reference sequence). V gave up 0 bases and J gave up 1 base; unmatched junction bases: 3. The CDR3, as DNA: TGTGCCAGCAGCTTAGGGGCTAGCGGTTCCTACAATGAGCAGTTCTTC. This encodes CASSLGASGSYNEQFF.

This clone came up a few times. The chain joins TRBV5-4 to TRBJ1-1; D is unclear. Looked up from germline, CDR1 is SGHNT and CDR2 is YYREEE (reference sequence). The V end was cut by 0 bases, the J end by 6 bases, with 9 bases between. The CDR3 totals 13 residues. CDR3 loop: CASSLVGGPEAFF. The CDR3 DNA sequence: TGTGCCAGCAGCTTGGTCGGCGGGCCTGAAGCTTTCTTT.

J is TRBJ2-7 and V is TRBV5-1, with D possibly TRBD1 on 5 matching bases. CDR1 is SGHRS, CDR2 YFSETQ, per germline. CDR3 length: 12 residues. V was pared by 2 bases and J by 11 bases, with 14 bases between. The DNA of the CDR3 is TGCGCCAGCAGCTTAGACGACAGCCCTGAGTACTTC. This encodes CASSLDDSPEYF. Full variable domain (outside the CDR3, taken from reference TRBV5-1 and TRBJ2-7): KAGVTQTPRYLIKTRGQQVTLSCSPISGHRSVSWYQQTPGQGLQFLFEYFSETQRNKGNFPGRFSGRQFSNSRSEMNVSTLELGDSALYLCASSLDDSPEYFGPGTRLTVT.

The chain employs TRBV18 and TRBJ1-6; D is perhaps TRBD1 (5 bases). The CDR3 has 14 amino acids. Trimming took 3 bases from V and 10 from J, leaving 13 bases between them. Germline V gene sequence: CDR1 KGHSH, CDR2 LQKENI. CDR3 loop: CASSPPNQGSPLHF. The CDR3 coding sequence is TGTGCCAGCTCACCCCCAAATCAGGGCTCACCCCTCCACTTT.

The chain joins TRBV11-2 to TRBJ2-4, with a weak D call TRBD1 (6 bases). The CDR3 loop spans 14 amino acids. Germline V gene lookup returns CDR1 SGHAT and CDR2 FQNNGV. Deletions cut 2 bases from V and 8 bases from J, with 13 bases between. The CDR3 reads CASSLNRVTDIQYF. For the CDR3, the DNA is TGTGCCAGCAGCTTAAACAGGGTAACGGACATTCAGTACTTC. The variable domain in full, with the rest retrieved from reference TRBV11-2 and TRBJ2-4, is EAGVAQSPRYKIIEKRQSVAFWCNPISGHATLYWYQQILGQGPKLLIQFQNNGVVDDSQLPKDRFSAERLKGVDSTLKIQPAKLEDSAVYLCASSLNRVTDIQYFGAGTRLSVL.

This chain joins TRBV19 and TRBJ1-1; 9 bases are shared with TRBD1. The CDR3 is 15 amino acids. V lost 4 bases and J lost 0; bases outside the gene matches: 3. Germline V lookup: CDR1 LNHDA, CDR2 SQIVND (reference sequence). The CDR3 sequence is CASSTDRGLNTEAFF. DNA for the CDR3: TGTGCCAGTAGTACGGACAGGGGATTGAACACTGAAGCTTTCTTT.

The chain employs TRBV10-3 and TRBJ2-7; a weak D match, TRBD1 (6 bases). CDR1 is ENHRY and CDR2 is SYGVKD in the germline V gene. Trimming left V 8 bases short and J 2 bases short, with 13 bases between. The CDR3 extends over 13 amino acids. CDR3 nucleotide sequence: TGTGCCATCGCTCAGGGGTTGGCCTACGAGCAGTACTTC. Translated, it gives CAIAQGLAYEQYF.

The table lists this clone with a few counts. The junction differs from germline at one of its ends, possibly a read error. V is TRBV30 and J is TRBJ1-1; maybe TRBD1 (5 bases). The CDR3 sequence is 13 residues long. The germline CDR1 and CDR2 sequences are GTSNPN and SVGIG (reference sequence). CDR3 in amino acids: CAWSLTSGPRTNF. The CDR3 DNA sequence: TGTGCCTGGAGTCTAACTTCGGGACCCAGGACTAACTTT.

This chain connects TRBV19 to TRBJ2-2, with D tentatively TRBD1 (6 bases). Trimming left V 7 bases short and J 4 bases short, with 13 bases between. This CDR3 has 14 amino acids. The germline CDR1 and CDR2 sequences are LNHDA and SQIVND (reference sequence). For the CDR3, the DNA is TGTGCCAGTAACCCACAGGGTTTCACCGGGGAGCTGTTTTTT. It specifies CASNPQGFTGELFF.

CDR3 region: CASSQEHLQETQYF. CDR3 in DNA: TGTGCCAGCAGCCAGGAGCACCTCCAAGAGACCCAGTACTTC. The chain employs TRBV4-2 and TRBJ2-5; D remains unclear. Trimming removed 3 bases from V and 1 base from J, with 9 bases in between. Germline CDR1 reads LGHNA; CDR2 reads YNFKEQ. There are 14 residues in the CDR3.

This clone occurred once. CDR3 in DNA: TGTGCCAGCAGTAGTACCGGGACAGGGTTAGAAAAACTGTTTTTT. It codes for CASSSTGTGLEKLFF. The chain recombines TRBV6-1 with TRBJ1-4, with TRBD1 matching over 9 bases. The CDR3 covers 15 residues. V lost 5 bases to trimming and J lost 8 bases; unmatched junction nucleotides: 9. The V gene's germline CDR1 is MNHNS and CDR2 SASEGT.

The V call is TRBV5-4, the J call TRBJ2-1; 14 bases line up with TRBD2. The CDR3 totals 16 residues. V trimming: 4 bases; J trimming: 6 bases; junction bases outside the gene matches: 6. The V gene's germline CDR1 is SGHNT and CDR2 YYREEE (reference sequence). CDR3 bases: TGTGCCAGCAGCCGGACTAGCGGGGGGCTAGGCAATGAGCAGTTCTTC. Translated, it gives CASSRTSGGLGNEQFF.

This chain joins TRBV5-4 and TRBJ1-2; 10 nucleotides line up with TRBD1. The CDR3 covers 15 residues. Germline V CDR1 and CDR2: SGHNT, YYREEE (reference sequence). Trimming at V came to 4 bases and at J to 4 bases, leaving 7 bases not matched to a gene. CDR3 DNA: TGTGCCAGCAGCACCCGACAGGGGGCGGGCTATGGCTACACCTTC. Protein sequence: CASSTRQGAGYGYTF. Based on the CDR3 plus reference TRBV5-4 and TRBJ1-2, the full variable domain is ETGVTQSPTHLIKTRGQQVTLRCSSQSGHNTVSWYQQALGQGPQFIFQYYREEENGRGNFPPRFSGLQFPNYSSELNVNALELDDSALYLCASSTRQGAGYGYTFGSGTRLTVV.

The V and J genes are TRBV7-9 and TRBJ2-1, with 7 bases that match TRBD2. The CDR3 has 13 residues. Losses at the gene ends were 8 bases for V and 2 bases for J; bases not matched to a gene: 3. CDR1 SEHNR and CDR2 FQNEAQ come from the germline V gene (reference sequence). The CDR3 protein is CASGGVAYNEQFF. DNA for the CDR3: TGTGCCAGCGGGGGGGTCGCCTACAATGAGCAGTTCTTC.

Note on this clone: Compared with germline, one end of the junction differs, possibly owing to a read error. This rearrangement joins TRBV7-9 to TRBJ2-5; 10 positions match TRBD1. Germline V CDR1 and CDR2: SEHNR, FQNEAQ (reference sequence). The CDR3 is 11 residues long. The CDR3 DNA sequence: TGTGCCAGCAGCCCATCCGGGACAGGGGACTTC. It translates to CASSPSGTGDF.

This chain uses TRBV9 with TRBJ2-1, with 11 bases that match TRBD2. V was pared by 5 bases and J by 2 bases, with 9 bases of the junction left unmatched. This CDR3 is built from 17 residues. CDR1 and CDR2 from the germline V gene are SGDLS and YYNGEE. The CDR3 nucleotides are TGTGCCAGCAGTAAAAGGGGGACTAGCGGAACCTACAATGAGCAGTTCTTC. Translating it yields CASSKRGTSGTYNEQFF.

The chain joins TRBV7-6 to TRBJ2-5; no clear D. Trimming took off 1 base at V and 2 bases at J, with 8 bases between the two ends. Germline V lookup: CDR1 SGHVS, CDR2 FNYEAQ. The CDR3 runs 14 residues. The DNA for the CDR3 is TGTGCCAGCAGCTTAGGATCCGGGCAAGAGACCCAGTACTTC. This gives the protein CASSLGSGQETQYF. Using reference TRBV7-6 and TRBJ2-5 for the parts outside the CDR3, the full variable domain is GAGVSQSPRYKVTKRGQDVALRCDPISGHVSLYWYRQALGQGPEFLTYFNYEAQQDKSGLPNDRFSAERPEGSISTLTIQRTEQRDSAMYRCASSLGSGQETQYFGPGTRLLVL.

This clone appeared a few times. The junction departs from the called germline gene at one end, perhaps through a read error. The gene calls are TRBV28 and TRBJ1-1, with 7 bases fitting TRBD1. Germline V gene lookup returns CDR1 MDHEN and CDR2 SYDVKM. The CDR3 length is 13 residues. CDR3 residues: CASSLVRAGGLIF. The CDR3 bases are TGTGCCAGCAGTTTGGTAAGGGCAGGGGGGTTGATCTTT.

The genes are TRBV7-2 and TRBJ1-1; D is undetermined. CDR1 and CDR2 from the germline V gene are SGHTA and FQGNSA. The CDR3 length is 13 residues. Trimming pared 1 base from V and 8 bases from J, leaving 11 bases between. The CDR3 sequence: CASSLDSVREAFF. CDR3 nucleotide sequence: TGTGCCAGCAGCTTAGATAGTGTACGGGAAGCTTTCTTT.

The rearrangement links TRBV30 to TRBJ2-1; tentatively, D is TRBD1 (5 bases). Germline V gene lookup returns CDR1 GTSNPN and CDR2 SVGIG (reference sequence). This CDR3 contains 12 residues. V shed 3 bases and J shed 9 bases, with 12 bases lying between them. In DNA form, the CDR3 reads TGTGCCTGGAGCCTAAGGGGCAGTGAGCAGTTCTTC. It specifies CAWSLRGSEQFF.

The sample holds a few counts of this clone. CDR3 in amino acids: CASSDGQAGYGYTF. Written as DNA, the CDR3 is TGTGCCAGCAGCGACGGACAGGCCGGTTATGGCTACACCTTC. The genes are TRBV11-2 and TRBJ1-2; TRBD1 aligns across 7 bases. The CDR3 is made up of 14 amino acids. V was clipped by 5 bases and J by 5 bases; unmatched bases: 8. CDR1 SGHAT and CDR2 FQNNGV come from the germline V gene.

The CDR3 sequence is CASSQEGVVNTGELFF. Here the CDR3 DNA reads TGCGCCAGCAGCCAAGAAGGGGTCGTTAACACCGGGGAGCTGTTTTTT. The rearrangement links TRBV4-1 to TRBJ2-2; a weak D match, TRBD1 (5 bases). The CDR3 sequence is 16 residues long. Deletions cut 0 bases from V and 2 bases from J, with 10 bases between. Germline V CDR1 and CDR2: MGHRA, YSYEKL.